The subject of this entry is one T cell receptor beta chain. Its antigen is not identified. The data originate from a study of blood T cells in healthy people across ages. Points from the study as a whole: There were more naive CD4+ cells and higher diversity in long-lived donors than in aged donors. Estimates of total diversity, which came from one million sequenced T cells, were considered to be underestimates.

The second PCR ran about 6 to 12 cycles with a sample-barcoded 5' primer and J-beta primers. Every single cDNA molecule received a tag from a template-switch adaptor with 12 random nucleotides. TCRdb called the 5' RACE reads again in MiXCR, with one record for every CDR3 protein. Of 800,000 or so distinct CDR3 sequences listed, 20% to 25% are singletons. The germline V gene encodes CDR1 MDHEN and CDR2 SYDVKM. Trimming at V came to 4 bases and at J to 0 bases, leaving 9 bases not matched to a gene. The length of the CDR3 is 17 residues. These data are also associated with another study on T cells of mothers and their children. From that report: M1S, a second-PCR primer, added sample barcodes and 2-4 random nucleotides.

This TCR was sampled from a boy younger than 18 in good health. The rearrangement uses TRBV28 and TRBJ2-3; 8 bases map to TRBD2. The sequenced sample consisted of blood. The CDR3 is CASSYPTLAASTDTQYF. The DNA for the CDR3 is TGTGCCAGCAGTTACCCAACACTAGCGGCTAGCACAGATACGCAGTATTTT. The variable domain in full, with the rest retrieved from reference TRBV28 and TRBJ2-3, is DVKVTQSSRYLVKRTGEKVFLECVQDMDHENMFWYRQDPGLGLRLIYFSYDVKMKEKGDIPEGYSVSREKKERFSLILESASTNQTSMYLCASSYPTLAASTDTQYFGPGTRLTVL.